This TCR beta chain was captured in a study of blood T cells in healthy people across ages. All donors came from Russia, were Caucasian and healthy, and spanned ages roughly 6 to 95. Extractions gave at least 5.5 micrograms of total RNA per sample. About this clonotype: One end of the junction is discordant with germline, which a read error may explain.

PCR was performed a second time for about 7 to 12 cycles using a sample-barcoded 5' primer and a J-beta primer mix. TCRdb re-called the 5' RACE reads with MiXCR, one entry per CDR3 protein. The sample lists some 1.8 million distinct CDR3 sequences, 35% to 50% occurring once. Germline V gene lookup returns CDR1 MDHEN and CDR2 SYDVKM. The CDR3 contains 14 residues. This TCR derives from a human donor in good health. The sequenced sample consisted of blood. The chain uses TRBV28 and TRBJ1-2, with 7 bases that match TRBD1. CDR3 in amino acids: CPSRSVTGTGGYTF. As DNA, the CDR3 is TGTCCCAGCAGATCAGTGACAGGGACGGGCGGCTACACCTTC.